The TCR beta chain described here comes from a study of molecular identifiers for immune sequencing clone quantification. General study results and limits: In naive cells, clones above 20 RNA copies held under 1% of molecules, whereas in effector cells they held over 97%. Sizes of highly expanded clones could be underestimated through identical TCRs sharing a barcode.

Looked up from germline, CDR1 is DFQATT and CDR2 is SNEGSKA (reference sequence). The CDR3 is 13 residues long. The germline V and J ends were trimmed by 6 bases and 3 bases, with 14 bases remaining between them. A CD8+CD4-CCR7+CD45RA+ gate was used to sort naive CD8 T cells. Previously described methods and listed TCR primers produced bulk TCR libraries. TCRdb processed the PCR reads anew with MiXCR; each CDR3 protein has one entry. This table has around 460,000 distinct CDR3 sequences, about 26% appearing once. Worth noting for this clonotype: What it binds is unknown.

The origin of this receptor is a human donor in good health. Some libraries in this study had Jurkat cell RNA spiked in. Source material: naive CD8+ T cells from blood, with Jurkat cell RNA spiked in. The subset is: FACS-sorted CD8+CD4-CCR7+CD45RA+ naive T cells. The chain couples TRBV20-1 to TRBJ1-1, with D possibly TRBD1 on 5 matching bases. The CDR3 DNA follows: TGCAGTGCCAGGAGGCAGGGTGACACTGAAGCTTTCTTT. Protein: CSARRQGDTEAFF.